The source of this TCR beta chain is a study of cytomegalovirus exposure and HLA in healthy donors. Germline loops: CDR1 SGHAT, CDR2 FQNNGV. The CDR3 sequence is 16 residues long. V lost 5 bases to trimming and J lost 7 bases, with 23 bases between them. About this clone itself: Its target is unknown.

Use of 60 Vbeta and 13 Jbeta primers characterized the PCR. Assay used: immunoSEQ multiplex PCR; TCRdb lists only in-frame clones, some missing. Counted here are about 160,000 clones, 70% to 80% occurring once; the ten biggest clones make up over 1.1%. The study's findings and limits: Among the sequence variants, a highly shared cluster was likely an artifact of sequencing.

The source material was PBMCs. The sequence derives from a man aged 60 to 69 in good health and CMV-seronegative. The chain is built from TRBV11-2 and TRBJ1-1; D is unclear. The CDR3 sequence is CASSLLRGRRTFEAFF. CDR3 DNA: TGTGCCAGCAGCCTCCTGCGGGGAAGACGTACCTTTGAAGCTTTCTTT.